These 18 T cell receptor beta chains share one sample of origin, sequenced in a study of shared clonotypes between healthy human individuals. Generated by immunoSEQ multiplex PCR, the TCRdb table keeps only in-frame clones and is missing some. The data contain hundreds of thousands of clones, 60% to 75% of them singletons. The sample taken for sequencing was memory CD4+ T cells sorted from blood. Specified subset: CD45RA-negative fraction. Receptors originate from a woman aged 25 to 39 in good health.

A single count supports this clone. CDR3 nucleotide sequence: TGTGCCAGCAGTGGAGCGGGAGTTCTAAGACAGTACTTC. This encodes CASSGAGVLRQYF. V is TRBV28 and J is TRBJ2-5, with 8 bases aligning to TRBD2. V gave up 5 bases and J gave up 11 bases; unmatched junction bases: 10. The CDR3 sequence is 13 residues long. Germline-derived CDR1 and CDR2 are MDHEN and SYDVKM.

This chain links TRBV2 with TRBJ1-1, with D unclear. The V and J ends lost 5 bases and 1 base respectively, with 17 bases between them. CDR3 size: 16 residues. Germline V gene sequence: CDR1 SNHLY, CDR2 FYNNEI. The CDR3 protein is CASSPIQLGSNTEAFF. The CDR3 DNA sequence: TGTGCCAGCAGTCCTATACAATTAGGATCGAACACTGAAGCTTTCTTT.

This chain uses TRBV2 with TRBJ2-5, with 7 positions matching TRBD1. Matching the DNA end better, TRBJ2-7 makes the J call doubtful. There are 13 residues in the CDR3. The V gene's germline CDR1 is SNHLY and CDR2 FYNNEI. The CDR3 region is CASRRQGTYEQYF. CDR3 in DNA: TGTGCCAGCAGGAGACAGGGCACCTACGAGCAGTACTTC.

This sequence joins TRBV5-1 and TRBJ2-5, with a tentative D call TRBD1 (7 bases). The CDR3 length is 16 residues. V was pared by 0 bases and J by 5 bases, with 17 bases between. Germline V gene lookup returns CDR1 SGHRS and CDR2 YFSETQ. The chain's CDR3 is CASSLGWGRGAETQYF. In nucleotides, the CDR3 is TGCGCCAGCAGCTTGGGATGGGGCAGGGGGGCCGAGACCCAGTACTTC.

This clone has just one count. The rearrangement joins TRBV28 to TRBJ1-1; no firm D call. This CDR3 has 14 amino acids. From germline, CDR1 is MDHEN and CDR2 SYDVKM. Deletions cut 6 bases from V and 3 bases from J, with 14 bases between. CDR3 in amino acids: CASSRPAWDTEAFF. CDR3 coding DNA: TGTGCCAGCAGCCGGCCAGCTTGGGACACTGAAGCTTTCTTT.

V and J are TRBV28 and TRBJ1-3; a weak D match, TRBD1 (5 bases). The CDR3 totals 14 residues. Between the trimmed V and J ends, which lost 2 bases and 4 bases, there was a span of 9 bases. From germline, CDR1 is MDHEN and CDR2 SYDVKM. The CDR3 coding sequence is TGTGCCAGCAGTTTAACGCAGGGCGGAAACACCATATATTTT. It translates to CASSLTQGGNTIYF.

This chain uses TRBV9 with TRBJ1-2; D is unresolved. CDR3 length: 14 residues. Trimming removed 0 bases at V and 2 bases at J, with 8 bases between. CDR1 is SGDLS and CDR2 is YYNGEE in the germline V gene. As DNA, the CDR3 is TGTGCCAGCAGCGTAGGCTTTCTGAACTATGGCTACACCTTC. Protein product: CASSVGFLNYGYTF.

Remarks on this clone: This may come from a read error, since a much larger clone is one base off. J is TRBJ2-7 and V is TRBV6-5, with D uncertain. The length of the CDR3 is 11 residues. Germline CDR1 MNHEY, CDR2 SVGAGI. The CDR3 reads CASSHSYEQYF. The CDR3 nucleotides are TGTGCCAGCAGTCACTCGTACGAGCAGTACTTC.

V is TRBV5-4 and J is TRBJ2-1; TRBD2 matches at 15 bases. The CDR3 loop spans 19 amino acids. Looked up from germline, CDR1 is SGHNT and CDR2 is YYREEE (reference sequence). Unmatched junction bases numbered 12, after V lost 4 bases and J lost 4 bases. The DNA of the CDR3 is TGTGCCAGCAGCCCGGCCGGGACTAGCGGGAGGCTGCGGTACAATGAGCAGTTCTTC. Residues: CASSPAGTSGRLRYNEQFF. The full variable domain, in which reference TRBV5-4 and TRBJ2-1 provide the parts outside the CDR3, is ETGVTQSPTHLIKTRGQQVTLRCSSQSGHNTVSWYQQALGQGPQFIFQYYREEENGRGNFPPRFSGLQFPNYSSELNVNALELDDSALYLCASSPAGTSGRLRYNEQFFGPGTRLTVL.

The rearrangement links TRBV6-5 to TRBJ1-2; TRBD1 is a possible D gene (6 bases). Germline assignment: CDR1 MNHEY and CDR2 SVGAGI. V was shortened by 0 bases and J by 2 bases, with 13 bases between the two germline ends. There are 16 residues in the CDR3. The CDR3 loop reads CASSYSMGQGNYGYTF. As DNA, the CDR3 is TGTGCCAGCAGTTACTCGATGGGCCAGGGGAACTATGGCTACACCTTC.

The V and J genes are TRBV28 and TRBJ2-2; 8 nucleotides match TRBD1. Trimming took 4 bases from V and 4 from J; bases not matched to a gene: 5. This CDR3 has 15 amino acids. Germline V gene lookup returns CDR1 MDHEN and CDR2 SYDVKM. The CDR3 protein is CASSSGGSGTGELFF. CDR3 nucleotides: TGTGCCAGCAGTTCAGGGGGCTCGGGCACCGGGGAGCTGTTTTTT. Complete variable domain (other parts from reference TRBV28 and TRBJ2-2): DVKVTQSSRYLVKRTGEKVFLECVQDMDHENMFWYRQDPGLGLRLIYFSYDVKMKEKGDIPEGYSVSREKKERFSLILESASTNQTSMYLCASSSGGSGTGELFFGEGSRLTVL.

This chain links TRBV6-1 with TRBJ1-5, with D possibly matching TRBD1 (5 bases). Germline V gene lookup returns CDR1 MNHNS and CDR2 SASEGT. This CDR3 spans 13 amino acids. The ends were cut back, 3 bases at V and 8 bases at J, with 11 bases in the middle. The CDR3 DNA follows: TGTGCCAGCAGTGATCCAGGGAGAGAGCCCCAGCATTTT. As protein: CASSDPGREPQHF.

The chain has TRBV25-1 and TRBJ2-3; D remains ambiguous. This CDR3 is built from 11 residues. Per germline, CDR1 MGHDK and CDR2 SYGVNS. The ends were cut back, 8 bases at V and 2 bases at J, with 5 bases in the middle. The CDR3 DNA follows: TGTGCCAGCGGATTCACAGATACGCAGTATTTT. Protein product: CASGFTDTQYF.

This clone was seen more than once but under ten times. The chain combines TRBV2 with TRBJ2-7; 9 bases are a match to TRBD1. The CDR3 covers 14 residues. Germline CDR1 is SNHLY and CDR2 is FYNNEI. Trimming at V came to 8 bases and at J to 5 bases, leaving 10 bases not matched to a gene. DNA for the CDR3: TGTGCCAGCGGAGACAACAGGGGGCGGGACGAGCAGTACTTC. Translating gives CASGDNRGRDEQYF.

The table lists this clone with a count of one. A clone one base away is much larger, so this may be a read error. The CDR3 DNA reads as TGTGCCAGCAGTGTTAGCAATCAGCCCCAGCATTTT. This codes for CASSVSNQPQHF. J is TRBJ1-5 and V is TRBV28; D gene ambiguous. Looked up from germline, CDR1 is MDHEN and CDR2 is SYDVKM. The length of the CDR3 is 12 residues. V lost 5 bases, J lost 0 bases, and 2 bases lay in between.

This clone was recorded many times. This chain links TRBV29-1 with TRBJ2-1; no clear D. The CDR3 covers 11 residues. Germline CDR1 reads SQVTM; CDR2 reads ANQGSEA. V lost 7 bases and J 10 bases, leaving 14 bases between the germline ends. DNA for the CDR3: TGCAGCGCCAGTGACAATCGCGAGCAGTTCTTC. The encoded protein is CSASDNREQFF.

The V gene is TRBV5-4, the J gene TRBJ2-2; D is unresolved. Germline loops: CDR1 SGHNT, CDR2 YYREEE (reference sequence). The CDR3 totals 16 residues. V lost 0 bases, J lost 3 bases, and 12 bases lay in between. CDR3 in amino acids: CASSLDQRSYTGELFF. The CDR3 DNA reads TGTGCCAGCAGCTTGGATCAAAGGAGTTACACCGGGGAGCTGTTTTTT.

The chain employs TRBV7-3 and TRBJ2-7; 11 positions match TRBD2. This CDR3 contains 14 residues. With 0 bases clipped from V and 10 bases from J, the junction kept 5 bases outside the gene matches. Germline values: CDR1 SGHTA, CDR2 FQGTGA. The CDR3 bases are TGTGCCAGCAGCTTAACTAGCGGGAGGGCGGTACAGTACTTC. This translates into CASSLTSGRAVQYF.